This T cell receptor (beta chain) was identified in a study of blood T cell repertoires in COVID-19. Looking at the study overall: Spain, Italy and the United States supplied samples that represented acute and convalescent COVID-19.

This CDR3 is built from 13 residues. Per germline, CDR1 SGDLS and CDR2 YYNGEE. Trimming at V came to 0 bases and at J to 6 bases, leaving 3 bases not matched to a gene. Authors' analysis steps: Estimated nucleated cell counts came from reference gene primer amplification. Produced via immunoSEQ multiplex PCR; TCRdb's table is partial and in-frame only. V and J calls and clone size are copied from that table; D and trimming were computed from the DNA. Of about 70,000 clones detected, around 87% appear once; the ten largest clones hold approximately 30%. The chain employs TRBV9 and TRBJ2-7; 7 positions match TRBD1. The receptor was derived from an elderly woman with active or convalescent COVID-19. Sequencing used peripheral blood. The CDR3 DNA reads TGTGCCAGCAGCGTAGAGGGGGCGCGCGAGCAGTACTTC. Translation: CASSVEGAREQYF.